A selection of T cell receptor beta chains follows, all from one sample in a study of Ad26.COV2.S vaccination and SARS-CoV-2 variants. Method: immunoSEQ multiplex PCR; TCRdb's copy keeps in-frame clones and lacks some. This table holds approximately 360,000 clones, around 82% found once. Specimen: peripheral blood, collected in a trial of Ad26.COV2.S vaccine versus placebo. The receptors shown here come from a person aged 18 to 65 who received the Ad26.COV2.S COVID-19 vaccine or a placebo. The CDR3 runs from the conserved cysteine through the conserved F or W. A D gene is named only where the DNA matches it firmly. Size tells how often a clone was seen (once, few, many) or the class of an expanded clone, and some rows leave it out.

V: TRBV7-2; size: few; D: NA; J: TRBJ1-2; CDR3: CATRRQGIYGYTF; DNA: TGTGCCACTAGACGGCAGGGGATATATGGCTACACCTTC
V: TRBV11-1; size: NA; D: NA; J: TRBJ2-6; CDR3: CASSLEGVSGANVLTF; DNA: TGTGCCAGCAGCTTAGAGGGTGTCTCTGGGGCCAACGTCCTGACTTTC
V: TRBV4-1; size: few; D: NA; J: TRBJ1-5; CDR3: CASSQDNGPSNQPQHF; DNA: TGCGCCAGCAGCCAAGATAATGGGCCTAGCAATCAGCCCCAGCATTTT
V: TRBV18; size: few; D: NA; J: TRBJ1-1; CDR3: CASSPQTPGGAEAFF; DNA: TGTGCCAGCTCACCGCAAACACCCGGGGGGGCTGAAGCTTTCTTT
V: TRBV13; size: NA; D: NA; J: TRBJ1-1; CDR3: CASSFPGGTEAFF; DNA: TGTGCCAGCAGCTTCCCGGGGGGCACTGAAGCTTTCTTT
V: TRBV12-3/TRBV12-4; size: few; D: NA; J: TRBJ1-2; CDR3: CASSFFRAEGYTF; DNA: TGTGCCAGCAGTTTCTTCAGGGCCGAGGGCTACACCTTC
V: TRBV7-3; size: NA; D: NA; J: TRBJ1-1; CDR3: CASSSGSEAFF; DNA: TGTGCCAGCAGCTCCGGCTCTGAAGCTTTCTTT
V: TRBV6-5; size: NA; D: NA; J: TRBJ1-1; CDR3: CASSYRGANTEAFF; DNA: TGTGCCAGCAGTTATCGGGGGGCAAACACTGAAGCTTTCTTT
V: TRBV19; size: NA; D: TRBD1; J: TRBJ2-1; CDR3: CASSIAGQEYNEQFF; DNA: TGTGCCAGTAGTATAGCTGGACAGGAATACAATGAGCAGTTCTTC
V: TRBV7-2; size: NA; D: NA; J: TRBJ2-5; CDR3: CASRQPGQRYGETQYF; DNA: TGTGCCAGCAGACAACCTGGACAGCGATATGGAGAGACCCAGTACTTC
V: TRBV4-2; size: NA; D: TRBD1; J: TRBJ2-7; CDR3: CASSQPGQGAYEQYF; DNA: TGTGCCAGCAGCCAACCTGGACAGGGGGCCTACGAGCAGTACTTC
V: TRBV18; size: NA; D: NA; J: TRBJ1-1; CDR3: CASSPSWSGNTEAFF; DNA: TGTGCCAGCTCACCAAGTTGGTCAGGCAACACTGAAGCTTTCTTT
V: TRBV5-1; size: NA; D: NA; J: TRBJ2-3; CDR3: CASSPQPESYTDTQYF; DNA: TGCGCCAGCAGCCCCCAGCCCGAAAGTTACACAGATACGCAGTATTTT
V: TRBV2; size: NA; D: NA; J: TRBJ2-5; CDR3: CASRRGLLGETQYF; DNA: TGTGCCAGCAGGAGGGGCCTACTAGGAGAGACCCAGTACTTC
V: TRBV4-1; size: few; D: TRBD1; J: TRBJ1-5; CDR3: CASSPRDSKYSNQPQHF; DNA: TGCGCCAGCAGCCCCAGGGACAGTAAGTATAGCAATCAGCCCCAGCATTTT
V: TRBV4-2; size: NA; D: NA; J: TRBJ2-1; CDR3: CASSQIVSGDEQFF; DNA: TGTGCCAGCAGCCAAATCGTGTCAGGTGATGAGCAGTTCTTC
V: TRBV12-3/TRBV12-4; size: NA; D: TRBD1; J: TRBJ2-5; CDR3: CASSSRGLETQYF; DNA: TGTGCCAGCAGTTCGAGGGGGCTGGAGACCCAGTACTTC
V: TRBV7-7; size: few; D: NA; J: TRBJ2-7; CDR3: CASSLGGGVLDEQYF; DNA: TGTGCCAGCAGCTTGGGGGGCGGCGTCTTGGACGAGCAGTACTTC